The 23 T cell receptor beta chains below come from one sample, sequenced in a study of blood T cell repertoires in COVID-19. Only in-frame clones appear in the TCRdb table, and some are missing; sequencing was by immunoSEQ multiplex PCR. The table records 250,000 to 300,000 clones, around 90% of them present only once. Input material: peripheral blood. The receptors come from a woman aged 25 to 39 with acute or convalescent COVID-19.

The genes are TRBV12-5 and TRBJ2-1; 8 bases agree with TRBD2. Germline-derived CDR1 and CDR2 are LGHNT and FRNRAP. V was clipped by 2 bases and J by 15 bases; unmatched bases: 12. CDR3 length: 14 amino acids. CDR3: CASGLLATGTRRFF. CDR3 nucleotide sequence: TGTGCTAGTGGTTTGCTTGCCACCGGGACTAGGAGGTTCTTC. Full variable domain (missing parts from reference TRBV12-5 and TRBJ2-1): DARVTQTPRHKVTEMGQEVTMRCQPILGHNTVFWYRQTMMQGLELLAYFRNRAPLDDSGMPKDRFSAEMPDATLATLKIQPSEPRDSAVYFCASGLLATGTRRFFGPGTRLTVL.

The chain uses TRBV13 and TRBJ2-2; TRBD2 is a possible D gene (6 bases). The CDR3 runs 16 residues. Trimming cost V 2 bases and J 2 bases, with 12 bases left between them. The germline gives CDR1 PRHDT, CDR2 FYEKMQ (reference sequence). As DNA, the CDR3 is TGTGCCAGCAGCTTATTCGGGGGAGGCAACACCGGGGAGCTGTTTTTT. It codes for CASSLFGGGNTGELFF.

CDR3 sequence reads: CASSSRLQGKSYNEQFF. CDR3 nucleotides: TGTGCCAGCAGCTCGAGGCTACAGGGGAAATCCTACAATGAGCAGTTCTTC. The chain is built from TRBV7-9 and TRBJ2-1; 7 bases match TRBD1. Germline CDR1 SEHNR, CDR2 FQNEAQ (reference sequence). V lost 4 bases and J lost 1; bases outside the gene matches: 10. The CDR3 has 17 residues.

J is TRBJ2-1 and V is TRBV21-1; whether TRBD1, the table's D call, matches the DNA was not checked. TRBV21-1 represents a pseudogene. This CDR3 has 14 amino acids. The CDR3 protein is CASSKQGAYNEQFF. For the CDR3, the DNA is TGTGCCAGCAGCAAACAGGGCGCCTACAATGAGCAGTTCTTC.

The genes are TRBV19 and TRBJ2-7, with 7 bases identical to TRBD1. The V gene end was trimmed by 2 bases and the J gene end by 3 bases; junction bases not matched to a gene: 4. The CDR3 has 14 amino acids. Germline assignment: CDR1 LNHDA and CDR2 SQIVND (reference sequence). The CDR3 DNA is TGTGCCAGTAGTATACGGACAGGTAACTACGAGCAGTACTTC. It encodes CASSIRTGNYEQYF.

The chain joins TRBV5-1 to TRBJ2-3, with TRBD2 matching over 12 bases. The V gene's germline CDR1 is SGHRS and CDR2 YFSETQ. This CDR3 has 16 residues. J lost 3 bases, V lost 0 bases, and 2 bases had no gene match. The CDR3 nucleotides read TGCGCCAGCAGCTTGGAACTAGCGGGAGGAACAGATACGCAGTATTTT. It translates to CASSLELAGGTDTQYF.

In its sample, this clone was seen once. This rearrangement joins TRBV18 to TRBJ2-2; weak D call: TRBD2 (6 bases). Germline CDR1 is KGHSH and CDR2 is LQKENI. The CDR3 runs to 17 residues. Trimming pared 4 bases from V and 1 base from J, leaving 16 bases between. The CDR3 DNA follows: TGTGCCAGCTCACTGTCCCCGGGACTCCTGAACACCGGGGAGCTGTTTTTT. Encoded protein: CASSLSPGLLNTGELFF.

This clone showed up many times. The chain is built from TRBV14 and TRBJ2-7, with 8 positions matching TRBD1. CDR1 is SGHDN and CDR2 is FVKESK in the germline V gene. The CDR3 consists of 15 residues. The V and J ends lost 4 bases and 6 bases, in that order; junction bases with no gene match: 11. This chain's CDR3 is CASSPRGRPGGEQYF. CDR3 in DNA: TGTGCCAGCAGCCCCAGGGGGCGCCCCGGGGGCGAGCAGTACTTC.

This chain joins TRBV5-5 and TRBJ2-5; tentatively, D is TRBD1 (6 bases). CDR1 and CDR2 (germline): SGHKS, YYEKEE (reference sequence). This CDR3 is 16 amino acids long. The V and J ends lost 5 bases and 5 bases respectively, with 22 bases between them. The CDR3 protein is CASRNRAARGYETQYF. In nucleotides, the CDR3 is TGTGCCAGCAGGAACAGGGCGGCGAGAGGATATGAGACCCAGTACTTC.

This sequence joins TRBV5-6 and TRBJ1-5; 7 positions agree with TRBD1. V shed 0 bases and J 2 bases; nucleotides not matched to a gene: 5. CDR3 length: 16 residues. CDR1 SGHDT and CDR2 YYEEEE come from the germline V gene. CDR3 sequence (DNA): TGTGCCAGCAGCTTGGGACAGGGAATGGGCAATCAGCCCCAGCATTTT. It codes for CASSLGQGMGNQPQHF.

The chain has TRBV30 and TRBJ1-2, with 8 bases fitting TRBD1. CDR1 and CDR2 (germline): GTSNPN, SVGIG (reference sequence). This CDR3 is built from 13 residues. V was clipped by 3 bases and J by 7 bases; unmatched bases: 7. CDR3 sequence (DNA): TGTGCCTGGAGCGACAGGGGAGGGCTTGGCTACACCTTC. Amino acids: CAWSDRGGLGYTF.

This sequence joins TRBV11-3 and TRBJ2-7; possible D gene TRBD2, 7 bases. V lost 5 bases, J lost 3 bases, and 29 bases lay in between. There are 19 residues in the CDR3. CDR1 SGHNT and CDR2 YENEEA come from the germline V gene. This CDR3 is CASSTAGEGIFVLDYEQYF. CDR3 bases: TGTGCCAGCAGCACTGCAGGGGAGGGGATATTTGTTTTGGACTACGAGCAGTACTTC. Drawing the rest from reference TRBV11-3 and TRBJ2-7, the complete variable domain is EAGVVQSPRYKIIEKKQPVAFWCNPISGHNTLYWYLQNLGQGPELLIRYENEEAVDDSQLPKDRFSAERLKGVDSTLKIQPAELGDSAVYLCASSTAGEGIFVLDYEQYFGPGTRLTVT.

V gene TRBV7-9 combines with J gene TRBJ2-5; 8 bases agree with TRBD2. The CDR3 is made up of 14 amino acids. The V and J ends lost 3 bases and 5 bases, in that order; junction bases with no gene match: 5. Germline V gives CDR1 SEHNR, CDR2 FQNEAQ (reference sequence). The CDR3 loop reads CASSFGTRVETQYF. CDR3 sequence (DNA): TGTGCCAGCAGCTTCGGGACTAGAGTTGAGACCCAGTACTTC.

The J gene is TRBJ1-3, the V gene TRBV19, with D tentatively TRBD1 (6 bases). Trimming left V 0 bases short and J 0 bases short, with 15 bases between. CDR3 length: 18 residues. The V gene's germline CDR1 is LNHDA and CDR2 SQIVND (reference sequence). The CDR3 nucleotides read TGTGCCAGTAGTATAGATACGACAGGACTCATCTCTGGAAACACCATATATTTT. It codes for CASSIDTTGLISGNTIYF.

The count of this clone is one. The chain has TRBV19 and TRBJ1-6; D is unresolved. Per germline, CDR1 LNHDA and CDR2 SQIVND (reference sequence). The CDR3 covers 17 residues. V was shortened by 2 bases and J by 0 bases, with 11 bases between the two germline ends. CDR3 coding DNA: TGTGCCAGTAGTATATCCCTTACAAGCTCCTATAATTCACCCCTCCACTTT. Amino acids: CASSISLTSSYNSPLHF. Together with reference TRBV19 and TRBJ1-6, the CDR3 gives the full variable domain: DGGITQSPKYLFRKEGQNVTLSCEQNLNHDAMYWYRQDPGQGLRLIYYSQIVNDFQKGDIAEGYSVSREKKESFPLTVTSAQKNPTAFYLCASSISLTSSYNSPLHFGNGTRLTVT.

The chain joins TRBV9 to TRBJ2-1, with 9 bases identical to TRBD2. CDR1 SGDLS and CDR2 YYNGEE come from the germline V gene. V shed 0 bases, J shed 7 bases, and the junction held 8 bases outside the gene matches. CDR3 size: 16 residues. The CDR3 spells CASSVASGILFNEQFF. The CDR3 region has the DNA TGTGCCAGCAGCGTAGCTAGCGGGATCCTCTTTAATGAGCAGTTCTTC.

The rearrangement joins TRBV11-1 to TRBJ2-3; maybe TRBD1 (5 bases). CDR1 is SGHAT, CDR2 FQDESV, per germline (reference sequence). V lost 5 bases and J lost 2, with 14 bases in between. CDR3 length: 15 amino acids. The CDR3 is CASSLSAGPTDTQYF. The CDR3 bases are TGTGCCAGCAGCCTGAGCGCAGGGCCCACAGATACGCAGTATTTT. The complete variable domain, with remaining parts taken from reference TRBV11-1 and TRBJ2-3, reads EAEVAQSPRYKITEKSQAVAFWCDPISGHATLYWYRQILGQGPELLVQFQDESVVDDSQLPKDRFSAERLKGVDSTLKIQPAELGDSAMYLCASSLSAGPTDTQYFGPGTRLTVL.

This clone is a singleton in its sample. The chain employs TRBV11-2 and TRBJ2-7; 9 positions match TRBD1. Losses at the gene ends were 7 bases for V and 3 bases for J; bases not matched to a gene: 4. CDR3 size: 13 residues. Germline V gene sequence: CDR1 SGHAT, CDR2 FQNNGV. CDR3 DNA sequence: TGTGCCAGCACCTGGGACAGGGACTACGAGCAGTACTTC. Translating gives CASTWDRDYEQYF.

V and J are TRBV27 and TRBJ2-5; 9 bases line up with TRBD2. V was pared by 0 bases and J by 4 bases, with 3 bases of the junction left unmatched. There are 15 residues in the CDR3. In germline, CDR1 is MNHEY, CDR2 SMNVEV (reference sequence). The CDR3 loop is CASSLSSGRGETQYF. The CDR3, as DNA: TGTGCCAGCAGTTTATCTAGCGGGAGAGGAGAGACCCAGTACTTC.

This chain joins TRBV30 and TRBJ2-5; perhaps TRBD1 as D (5 bases). The V end was cut by 1 base, the J end by 5 bases, with 11 bases between. Germline CDR1 is GTSNPN and CDR2 is SVGIG (reference sequence). The CDR3 extends over 13 amino acids. CDR3 in amino acids: CAWSGRTLETQYF. CDR3 DNA sequence: TGTGCCTGGAGTGGCAGGACACTGGAGACCCAGTACTTC.

V is TRBV12-5 and J is TRBJ2-2; D may be TRBD2 (6 bases). The germline V gene has CDR1 LGHNT and CDR2 FRNRAP. V was cut by 7 bases and J by 7 bases, with 7 bases left in between. The CDR3 contains 11 residues. The CDR3 sequence: CASEGGGELFF. The CDR3 DNA reads TGTGCTAGTGAGGGAGGCGGGGAGCTGTTTTTT.

The rearrangement joins TRBV27 to TRBJ1-2; 8 bases line up with TRBD1. V was clipped by 4 bases and J by 4 bases; unmatched bases: 2. This CDR3 is built from 13 residues. Germline CDR1 is MNHEY and CDR2 is SMNVEV (reference sequence). The CDR3 DNA sequence: TGTGCCAGCAGTTCGGACAGGGTCTATGGCTACACCTTC. Translating it yields CASSSDRVYGYTF.

The V and J genes are TRBV19 and TRBJ2-2, with 7 nucleotides matching TRBD2. CDR1 LNHDA and CDR2 SQIVND come from the germline V gene (reference sequence). CDR3 size: 16 residues. V gave up 1 base and J gave up 4 bases; unmatched junction bases: 6. CDR3 bases: TGTGCCAGTAGTATAGCTGCGGGAGATTTCACCGGGGAGCTGTTTTTT. Its translation is CASSIAAGDFTGELFF.